A selection of T cell receptor beta chains follows, all from one sample in a study of CD8+ T cells in alopecia areata. This table comes from immunoSEQ multiplex PCR, and its TCRdb copy is limited to in-frame clones, with some not included. The data show some 190,000 clones, approximately 50% seen once. Here the sequenced sample was CD8+ T cells sorted from blood, taken around week 54, from a patient treated with tofacitinib. The source of these receptors is a human donor with alopecia areata. Each CDR3 is given with its conserved first and last residue. A D gene is named only where the DNA matches it firmly. Clone size is shown for a subset of rows, as once, few, many or a class of expanded clone.

j_gene: TRBJ2-1
v_gene: TRBV6-1
d_gene: NA
abundance: few
CDR3nt: TGTGCCAGCAGTGAAGACAGGGAAGGGGACAATGAGCAGTTCTTC
CDR3aa: CASSEDREGDNEQFF

j_gene: TRBJ2-1
v_gene: TRBV13
d_gene: NA
abundance: NA
CDR3nt: TGTGCCACAGGGAGGCTGAGCTCCTACAATGAGCAGTTCTTC
CDR3aa: CATGRLSSYNEQFF

j_gene: TRBJ2-7
v_gene: TRBV7-2
d_gene: NA
abundance: NA
CDR3nt: TGTGCCAGCAGCTTGAATAGCGGCTACGAGCAGTACTTC
CDR3aa: CASSLNSGYEQYF

j_gene: TRBJ2-3
v_gene: TRBV14
d_gene: NA
abundance: few
CDR3nt: TGTGCCAGCAGCCGGTCGCAGCATTCCTGGGTCACAGATACGCAGTATTTT
CDR3aa: CASSRSQHSWVTDTQYF

j_gene: TRBJ2-7
v_gene: TRBV29-1
d_gene: TRBD1
abundance: few
CDR3nt: TGCAGCGTTGCCGGGACAGGTCCCTACGAGCAGTACTTC
CDR3aa: CSVAGTGPYEQYF

j_gene: TRBJ1-5
v_gene: TRBV5-6
d_gene: NA
abundance: NA
CDR3nt: TGTGCCAGCACCCGGGGGAATAGCAATCAGCCCCAGCATTTT
CDR3aa: CASTRGNSNQPQHF

j_gene: TRBJ1-4
v_gene: TRBV13
d_gene: TRBD1
abundance: NA
CDR3nt: TGTGCCAGCAGCCCCATACACCCGGGACAGGGTGTTGAAAAACTGTTTTTT
CDR3aa: CASSPIHPGQGVEKLFF

j_gene: TRBJ2-5
v_gene: TRBV6-1
d_gene: TRBD1
abundance: NA
CDR3nt: TGTGCCAGCAGTGAAGGGCAGGGGGTCCAAGAGACCCAGTACTTC
CDR3aa: CASSEGQGVQETQYF

j_gene: TRBJ2-1
v_gene: TRBV30
d_gene: TRBD1
abundance: NA
CDR3nt: TGTGCCTGGACCGATCAGGGGGCGTACAATGAGCAGTTCTTC
CDR3aa: CAWTDQGAYNEQFF

j_gene: TRBJ2-3
v_gene: TRBV15
d_gene: NA
abundance: few
CDR3nt: TGTGCCACCAGCAGGCACAGGGATTTTACAGATACGCAGTATTTT
CDR3aa: CATSRHRDFTDTQYF

j_gene: TRBJ2-7
v_gene: TRBV5-1
d_gene: NA
abundance: NA
CDR3nt: TGCGCCAGCCGCCGAGGGACGGATGCCTACGAGCAGTACTTC
CDR3aa: CASRRGTDAYEQYF

j_gene: TRBJ2-1
v_gene: TRBV7-9
d_gene: NA
abundance: NA
CDR3nt: TGTGCCAGCAGGACTATTAACGCTGAGCAGTTCTTC
CDR3aa: CASRTINAEQFF

j_gene: TRBJ1-6
v_gene: TRBV4-3
d_gene: NA
abundance: NA
CDR3nt: TGCGCCAGCAGCCAAGTATTCGGGGGGAATTCACCCCTCCACTTT
CDR3aa: CASSQVFGGNSPLHF

j_gene: TRBJ2-7
v_gene: TRBV10-3
d_gene: NA
abundance: NA
CDR3nt: TGTGCCCACCGGGGGCAGGGCTTCTACGAGCAGTACTTC
CDR3aa: CAHRGQGFYEQYF

j_gene: TRBJ1-1
v_gene: TRBV18
d_gene: NA
abundance: NA
CDR3nt: TGTGCCAGCTCACGCGCAACAGGGAACACTGAAGCTTTCTTT
CDR3aa: CASSRATGNTEAFF

j_gene: TRBJ2-3
v_gene: TRBV23-1
d_gene: NA
abundance: few
CDR3nt: TGCGCCAGCAGTCAACGTAGCAGTCGGGATACGCAGTATTTT
CDR3aa: CASSQRSSRDTQYF

j_gene: TRBJ1-5
v_gene: TRBV6-5
d_gene: TRBD1
abundance: NA
CDR3nt: TGTGCCAGCAGCTCTGGGACAGGGAATCAGCCCCAGCATTTT
CDR3aa: CASSSGTGNQPQHF

j_gene: TRBJ2-1
v_gene: TRBV27
d_gene: NA
abundance: NA
CDR3nt: TGTGCCAGCAGCACTACAGGTTACAATGAGCAGTTCTTC
CDR3aa: CASSTTGYNEQFF

j_gene: TRBJ2-7
v_gene: TRBV11-2
d_gene: TRBD2
abundance: NA
CDR3nt: TGTGCCAGCAGCTTCGGACTAGGGATAGAGCAGTACTTC
CDR3aa: CASSFGLGIEQYF

j_gene: TRBJ2-7
v_gene: TRBV19
d_gene: TRBD1
abundance: few
CDR3nt: TGTGCCAGTAGTATAGATCTCGAGACAGGGAAACACGAGCAGTACTTC
CDR3aa: CASSIDLETGKHEQYF

j_gene: TRBJ1-6
v_gene: TRBV29-1
d_gene: TRBD1
abundance: few
CDR3nt: TGCAGCGTGGGGGACAGGCGGAACTCACCCCTCCACTTT
CDR3aa: CSVGDRRNSPLHF

j_gene: TRBJ1-1
v_gene: TRBV6-1
d_gene: NA
abundance: NA
CDR3nt: TGTGCCGATCTCCCGGGCACTGAAGCTTTCTTT
CDR3aa: CADLPGTEAFF

j_gene: TRBJ1-2
v_gene: TRBV11-2
d_gene: NA
abundance: NA
CDR3nt: TGTGCCAGCAGCTTAGATCTGACAGAAATTAACTATGGCTACACCTTC
CDR3aa: CASSLDLTEINYGYTF

j_gene: TRBJ2-7
v_gene: TRBV4-1
d_gene: NA
abundance: NA
CDR3nt: TGCGCCAGCAGCCAAGGGGCGAGCTTCTACGAGCAGTACTTC
CDR3aa: CASSQGASFYEQYF

j_gene: TRBJ2-3
v_gene: TRBV7-8
d_gene: TRBD2
abundance: few
CDR3nt: TGTGCCAGCAGCTTAAGTCGGCGGGGGGCAGGGGATACGCAGTATTTT
CDR3aa: CASSLSRRGAGDTQYF

j_gene: TRBJ1-2
v_gene: TRBV6-5
d_gene: TRBD1
abundance: NA
CDR3nt: TGTGCCAGCAGTTACTCGGAGGGGGCGGGTGGCTACACCTTC
CDR3aa: CASSYSEGAGGYTF

j_gene: TRBJ2-2
v_gene: TRBV10-3
d_gene: TRBD1
abundance: few
CDR3nt: TGTGCCATCAGTGTATCGGACAGGGCGAACACCGGGGAGCTGTTTTTT
CDR3aa: CAISVSDRANTGELFF

j_gene: TRBJ2-3
v_gene: TRBV4-1
d_gene: NA
abundance: NA
CDR3nt: TGCGCCAGCAGCCCCTCTCCCGGTAGCACAGATACGCAGTATTTT
CDR3aa: CASSPSPGSTDTQYF

j_gene: TRBJ1-1
v_gene: TRBV2
d_gene: TRBD1
abundance: NA
CDR3nt: TGTGCCAGCGGGGGACAGCAGGGCACTGAAGCTTTCTTT
CDR3aa: CASGGQQGTEAFF

j_gene: TRBJ2-1
v_gene: TRBV5-4
d_gene: TRBD2
abundance: few
CDR3nt: TGTGCCAGCAGCGACACGAAAAGCGGGGGGGCCCTCAATGAGCAGTTCTTC
CDR3aa: CASSDTKSGGALNEQFF

j_gene: TRBJ2-7
v_gene: TRBV9
d_gene: TRBD1
abundance: NA
CDR3nt: TGTGCCAGCAGCCCTGGGGGGACAGGCCCTACCCCTAGCTACGAGCAGTACTTC
CDR3aa: CASSPGGTGPTPSYEQYF

j_gene: TRBJ1-1
v_gene: TRBV30
d_gene: NA
abundance: NA
CDR3nt: TGTGCCTGGACCCCCGGAACTGGACATCGGGTGAACACTGAAGCTTTCTTT
CDR3aa: CAWTPGTGHRVNTEAFF

j_gene: TRBJ2-3
v_gene: TRBV7-2
d_gene: NA
abundance: NA
CDR3nt: TGTGCCAGCACCCGGGGTACGCCAGATACGCAGTATTTT
CDR3aa: CASTRGTPDTQYF

j_gene: TRBJ2-1
v_gene: TRBV2
d_gene: TRBD2
abundance: NA
CDR3nt: TGTGCCAGCAGTGCTAGCGGGGGCTACAATGAGCAGTTCTTC
CDR3aa: CASSASGGYNEQFF

j_gene: TRBJ1-2
v_gene: TRBV29-1
d_gene: NA
abundance: NA
CDR3nt: TGCAGCGTTGATCCCAGGGAAGGCTATGGCTACACCTTC
CDR3aa: CSVDPREGYGYTF

j_gene: TRBJ2-3
v_gene: TRBV19
d_gene: NA
abundance: NA
CDR3nt: TGTGCCAGTAGTATCGCTGCAGATACGCAGTATTTT
CDR3aa: CASSIAADTQYF

j_gene: TRBJ1-2
v_gene: TRBV15
d_gene: NA
abundance: NA
CDR3nt: TGTGCCACCAGCACTCCGGGTTTCGCTTTCTATGGCTACACCTTC
CDR3aa: CATSTPGFAFYGYTF

j_gene: TRBJ1-2
v_gene: TRBV9
d_gene: NA
abundance: NA
CDR3nt: TGTGCCAGCAGCGCGGCGGACCGACCAGACTATGGCTACACCTTC
CDR3aa: CASSAADRPDYGYTF

j_gene: TRBJ2-5
v_gene: TRBV7-8
d_gene: NA
abundance: once
CDR3nt: TGTGCCAGCAGCTTAGTGGAGGAGCAAGAGACCCAGTACTTC
CDR3aa: CASSLVEEQETQYF

j_gene: TRBJ1-1
v_gene: TRBV30
d_gene: NA
abundance: NA
CDR3nt: TGTGCCTGGAGTTCCCGGGGGTTAGGTGAAGCTTTCTTT
CDR3aa: CAWSSRGLGEAFF

j_gene: TRBJ1-5
v_gene: TRBV6-6
d_gene: NA
abundance: NA
CDR3nt: TGTGCCAGCAGTTACGGTACAGGTTATAGCAATCAGCCCCAGCATTTT
CDR3aa: CASSYGTGYSNQPQHF

j_gene: TRBJ2-6
v_gene: TRBV23-1
d_gene: NA
abundance: NA
CDR3nt: TGCGCCAGCTGGACAAACCCCAACTCTTGGGCCAACGTCCTGACTTTC
CDR3aa: CASWTNPNSWANVLTF

j_gene: TRBJ1-2
v_gene: TRBV6-5
d_gene: NA
abundance: NA
CDR3nt: TGTGCCAGCACCCTAGGAGGGTCTCTCAGCTATGGCTACACCTTC
CDR3aa: CASTLGGSLSYGYTF

j_gene: TRBJ2-7
v_gene: TRBV6-5
d_gene: NA
abundance: NA
CDR3nt: TGTGCCAGCAGTTACGGTGGCTCCTACGAGCAGTACTTC
CDR3aa: CASSYGGSYEQYF

j_gene: TRBJ1-6
v_gene: TRBV6-5
d_gene: NA
abundance: NA
CDR3nt: TGTGCCAGCAGTTACTGGGGGACGGAAGATAATTCACCCCTCCACTTT
CDR3aa: CASSYWGTEDNSPLHF

j_gene: TRBJ1-4
v_gene: TRBV6-5
d_gene: TRBD1
abundance: few
CDR3nt: TGTGCCAGCGGTGGGACAGGGTTTCGTGAAAAACTGTTTTTT
CDR3aa: CASGGTGFREKLFF

j_gene: TRBJ1-6
v_gene: TRBV30
d_gene: TRBD1
abundance: few
CDR3nt: TGTGCCTGGAGCGGACAGGGGCATTCACCCCTCCACTTT
CDR3aa: CAWSGQGHSPLHF

j_gene: TRBJ2-4
v_gene: TRBV30
d_gene: NA
abundance: NA
CDR3nt: TGTGCCTGGAGTGCGACACAGGGAGCCAAAAACATTCAGTACTTC
CDR3aa: CAWSATQGAKNIQYF

j_gene: TRBJ2-3
v_gene: TRBV2
d_gene: NA
abundance: NA
CDR3nt: TGTGCCAGCAGTGATTATTTACCCCCGCAGTATTTT
CDR3aa: CASSDYLPPQYF

j_gene: TRBJ2-7
v_gene: TRBV5-1
d_gene: TRBD1
abundance: NA
CDR3nt: TGCGCCAGCACTGGGACAGGGTTGTACGAGCAGTACTTC
CDR3aa: CASTGTGLYEQYF

j_gene: TRBJ2-1
v_gene: TRBV5-1
d_gene: NA
abundance: NA
CDR3nt: TGCGCCAGCAGCACCGGACCCTACAATGAGCAGTTCTTC
CDR3aa: CASSTGPYNEQFF

j_gene: TRBJ2-1
v_gene: TRBV30
d_gene: TRBD2
abundance: NA
CDR3nt: TGTGCCTGGAGTGTACCGCGGGGGGGCCGGAATGAGCAGTTCTTC
CDR3aa: CAWSVPRGGRNEQFF

j_gene: TRBJ2-5
v_gene: TRBV2
d_gene: TRBD2
abundance: NA
CDR3nt: TGTGCCAGCAGTTCGTTCAGCGGGGGGGAAGAGACCCAGTACTTC
CDR3aa: CASSSFSGGEETQYF

j_gene: TRBJ1-2
v_gene: TRBV7-8
d_gene: NA
abundance: NA
CDR3nt: TGTGCCAGCAGCTTAGATGGGGCCGCGCCTCTCTATGGCTACACCTTC
CDR3aa: CASSLDGAAPLYGYTF

j_gene: TRBJ1-5
v_gene: TRBV30
d_gene: NA
abundance: NA
CDR3nt: TGTGCCTGGAGTACTAGCAGTCAGCCCCAGCATTTT
CDR3aa: CAWSTSSQPQHF

j_gene: TRBJ2-1
v_gene: TRBV9
d_gene: TRBD1
abundance: NA
CDR3nt: TGTGCCAGCAGCGGACAGGGTGTGAATGAGCAGTTCTTC
CDR3aa: CASSGQGVNEQFF

j_gene: TRBJ2-3
v_gene: TRBV5-6
d_gene: TRBD2
abundance: NA
CDR3nt: TGTGCCAGCAGCTTCTACGGACTAGCGGGGTTTACAGATACGCAGTATTTT
CDR3aa: CASSFYGLAGFTDTQYF

j_gene: TRBJ1-3
v_gene: TRBV29-1
d_gene: NA
abundance: NA
CDR3nt: TGCAGCGTAGGAGAAGGCTCTGGAAACACCATATATTTT
CDR3aa: CSVGEGSGNTIYF

j_gene: TRBJ1-1
v_gene: TRBV30
d_gene: NA
abundance: NA
CDR3nt: TGTGCCTGGAGTCTGGAAGGGACTGAAGCTTTCTTT
CDR3aa: CAWSLEGTEAFF